The present T cell receptor (beta chain) was sequenced within a study of lymphopenia after photon versus proton radiotherapy. Regarding the study as a whole: After the lymphocyte nadir, photon-treated repertoires showed oligoclonal expansion, especially of CD8+ Temra cells. Survival link was tested only in deceased patients; proton benefit remains a possibility. Photon-treated patients lost naive T cells and TCR diversity; proton-treated stayed stable.

V lost 5 bases, J lost 5 bases, and 4 bases stayed unmatched. Germline V gene lookup returns CDR1 LNHDA and CDR2 SQIVND (reference sequence). CDR3 size: 13 residues. The table came from immunoSEQ multiplex PCR; TCRdb's copy has only in-frame clones and leaves some out. The profile shows some 40,000 clones, roughly 92% of them singletons. Comments on this clone: Antigen unknown.

V is TRBV19 and J is TRBJ1-2; 8 nucleotides line up with TRBD1. The TCR sequence derives from a man between 60 and 70 years old with cholangiocarcinoma. The material sequenced was peripheral blood, taken from a patient treated with photon-based radiotherapy. CDR3 sequence reads: CASSQGQGYGYTF. The CDR3 DNA follows: TGTGCCAGTAGTCAAGGACAGGGATATGGCTACACCTTC.